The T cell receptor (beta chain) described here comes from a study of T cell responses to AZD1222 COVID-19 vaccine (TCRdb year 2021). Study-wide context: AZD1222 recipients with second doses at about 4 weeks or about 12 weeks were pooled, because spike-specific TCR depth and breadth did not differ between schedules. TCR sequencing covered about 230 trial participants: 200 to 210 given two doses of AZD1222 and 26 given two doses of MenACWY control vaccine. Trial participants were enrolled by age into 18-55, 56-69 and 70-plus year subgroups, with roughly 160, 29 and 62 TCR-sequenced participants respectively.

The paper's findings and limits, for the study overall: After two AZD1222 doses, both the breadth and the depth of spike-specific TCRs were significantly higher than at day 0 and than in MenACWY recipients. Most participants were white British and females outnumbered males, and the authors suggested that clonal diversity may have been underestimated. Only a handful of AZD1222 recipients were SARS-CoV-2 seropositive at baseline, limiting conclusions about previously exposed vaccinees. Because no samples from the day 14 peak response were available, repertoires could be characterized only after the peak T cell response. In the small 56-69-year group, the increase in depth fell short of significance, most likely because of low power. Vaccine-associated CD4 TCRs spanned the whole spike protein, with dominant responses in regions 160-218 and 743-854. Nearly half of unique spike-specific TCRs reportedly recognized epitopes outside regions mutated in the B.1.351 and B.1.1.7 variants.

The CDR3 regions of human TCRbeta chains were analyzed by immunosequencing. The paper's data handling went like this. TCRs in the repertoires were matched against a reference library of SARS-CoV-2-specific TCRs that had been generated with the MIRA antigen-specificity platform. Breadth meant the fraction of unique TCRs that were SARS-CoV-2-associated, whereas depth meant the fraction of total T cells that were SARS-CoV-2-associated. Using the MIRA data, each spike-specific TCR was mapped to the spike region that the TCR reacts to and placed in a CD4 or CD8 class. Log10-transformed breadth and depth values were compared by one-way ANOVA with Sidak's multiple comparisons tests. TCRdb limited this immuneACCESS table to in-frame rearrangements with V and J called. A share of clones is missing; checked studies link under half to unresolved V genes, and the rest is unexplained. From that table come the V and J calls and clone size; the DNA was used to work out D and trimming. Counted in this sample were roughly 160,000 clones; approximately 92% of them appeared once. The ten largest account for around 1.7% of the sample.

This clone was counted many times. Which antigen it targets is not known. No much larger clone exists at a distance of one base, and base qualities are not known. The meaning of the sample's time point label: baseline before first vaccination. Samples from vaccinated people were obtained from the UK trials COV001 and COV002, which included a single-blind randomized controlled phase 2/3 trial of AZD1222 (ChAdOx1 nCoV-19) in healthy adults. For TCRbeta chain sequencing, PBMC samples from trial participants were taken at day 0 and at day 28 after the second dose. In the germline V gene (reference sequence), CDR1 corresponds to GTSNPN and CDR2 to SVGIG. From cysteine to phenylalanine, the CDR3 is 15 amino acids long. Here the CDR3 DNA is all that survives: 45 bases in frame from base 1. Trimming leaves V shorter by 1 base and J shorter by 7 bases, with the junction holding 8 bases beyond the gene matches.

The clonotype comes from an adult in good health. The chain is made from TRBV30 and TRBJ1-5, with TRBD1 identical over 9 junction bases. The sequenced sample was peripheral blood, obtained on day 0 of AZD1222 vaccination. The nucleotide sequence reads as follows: TGTGCCTGGAGTGAGACAGGGGGATTCAAGCAGCCCCAGCATTTT. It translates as CAWSETGGFKQPQHF. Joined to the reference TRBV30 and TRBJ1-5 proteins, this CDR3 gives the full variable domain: SQTIHQWPATLVQPVGSPLSLECTVEGTSNPNLYWYRQAAGRGLQLLFYSVGIGQISSEVPQNLSASRPQDRQFILSSKKLLLSDSGFYLCAWSETGGFKQPQHFGDGTRLSIL.